This TCR beta chain was found in a study of monozygotic twins with inflammatory bowel disease (dated by TCRdb to the late 2010s). Turning to the overall study: The full study comprised around 28 monozygotic twin pairs: nine German pairs (four IBD-concordant, five IBD-discordant) and 19 IBD-discordant Danish pairs. The search for disease-associated traits relied mainly on comparing, within discordant pairs, IBD patients with their genetically identical healthy co-twins. Each individual had, on average, about 151 000 unique TCRalpha sequences and 181 000 unique TCRbeta sequences available for analysis.

Library construction relied on 5' RACE. Preparation of each TCR library used 3,000 to 3,500 ng of total RNA. For each sample, cDNA was synthesized in eight separate reactions using SMARTScribe reverse transcriptase. During cDNA synthesis, template switching introduced unique molecular identifiers that contained a 6-nucleotide sample barcode. Amplification of TCRalpha and TCRbeta cDNA involved two nested PCRs of approximately 16 and 9 cycles, and each PCR was followed by bead purification. Before amplification, the cDNA was both treated with uracil DNA-glycosylase and purified with the QIAquick PCR purification kit. The second PCR added Illumina TruSeq-compatible adapters along with sample-specific barcodes. TapeStation and Qubit were used to check library quality and concentration, and 5 ng of each library went into the pool. Sequencing of pooled libraries was carried out on an Illumina HiSeq2500 single-index Rapid Run using 2 x 100 bp reads and custom sequencing primers. On the study's bioinformatics: UMI-based consensus assembly with MiGEC version 1.2.6 was used to correct PCR and sequencing errors. V(D)J alignment, clonotype assembly and CDR3 extraction were performed with MiXCR version 2.1.1. Gene usage, clonotype sharing and MAIT/NKT TCR abundance were normalised by analysing the top 1000, 10 000 and 20 000 clonotypes per sample. Diversity was computed as the inverse Simpson index with the vegan R package after downsampling to 27 000 UMIs. Paired Mann-Whitney U tests were applied to discordant twin pairs, with Benjamini-Hochberg correction for multiple testing. Each CDR3 protein sequence appears as one entry after TCRdb reprocessed the reads, and no DNA is included. The authors' filters were not applied to this entry. The sample table includes about 380,000 distinct CDR3 sequences. 2.5% to 3% of the sample rests with the top ten.

As encoded in the germline V gene, CDR1 is KGHSH while CDR2 is LQKENI. The CDR3 sequence holds 13 residues, the cysteine and phenylalanine included. DNA for this receptor is not on file. From each donor, an approximately 2.5 ml peripheral blood sample was collected into PAXgene tubes and stored at -80 degrees C. Total RNA was isolated from whole blood with the PAXgene blood miRNA kit on an automated QIAcube, without T cell sorting. Peripheral blood from monozygotic twin pairs, either concordant or discordant for inflammatory bowel disease, underwent deep TCRalpha and TCRbeta repertoire profiling that used unique molecular barcoding. Smoking habits were recorded for all twin pairs, and each individual was classified as a current, former or never smoker. What the work shows at the level of the full study, not this receptor alone: Concordant and discordant twins showed no difference in repertoire similarity, possibly because of limited statistical power. Distinction between different T cell subtypes could not be achieved in the analysis. Compared with healthy twins, IBD patients shared fewer clonotypes with other individuals, and the difference was most pronounced in patients with signs of disease activity. Differing immunosuppressive treatments among patients may have added background noise and inter-individual variability to the repertoires. IBD patients had lower TCRbeta repertoire diversity, measured by the inverse Simpson index, than their healthy co-twins. The results gave no support for a single strong signal or clonotype linked to IBD.

A remark on this clonotype: No cognate antigen has been identified for it.

The sequenced sample was blood. The TCR was taken from a human donor with ulcerative colitis or Crohn's disease, or a healthy co-twin of an affected twin (not recorded which). The chain couples TRBV18 to TRBJ1-1. The CDR3 in this case is CASSPWGSTEAFF.